This T cell receptor beta chain derives from a study of blood T cell repertoires in COVID-19. The CDR3 spans 11 residues. The V and J ends lost 2 bases and 5 bases respectively, with 4 bases between them. Germline V gene sequence: CDR1 SGHDT, CDR2 YYEEEE. TCRdb's table, derived via immunoSEQ multiplex PCR, lists solely in-frame clones and lacks some. The sample carries over 120,000 clones, approximately 81% recorded once. The sequence derives from a human donor in a cohort sampled during active COVID-19. Sequenced input: peripheral blood. V gene TRBV5-6 combines with J gene TRBJ2-5, with no clear D. The CDR3 DNA is TGTGCCAGCAGCTTCTCGGAGACCCAGTACTTC. Translated: CASSFSETQYF.